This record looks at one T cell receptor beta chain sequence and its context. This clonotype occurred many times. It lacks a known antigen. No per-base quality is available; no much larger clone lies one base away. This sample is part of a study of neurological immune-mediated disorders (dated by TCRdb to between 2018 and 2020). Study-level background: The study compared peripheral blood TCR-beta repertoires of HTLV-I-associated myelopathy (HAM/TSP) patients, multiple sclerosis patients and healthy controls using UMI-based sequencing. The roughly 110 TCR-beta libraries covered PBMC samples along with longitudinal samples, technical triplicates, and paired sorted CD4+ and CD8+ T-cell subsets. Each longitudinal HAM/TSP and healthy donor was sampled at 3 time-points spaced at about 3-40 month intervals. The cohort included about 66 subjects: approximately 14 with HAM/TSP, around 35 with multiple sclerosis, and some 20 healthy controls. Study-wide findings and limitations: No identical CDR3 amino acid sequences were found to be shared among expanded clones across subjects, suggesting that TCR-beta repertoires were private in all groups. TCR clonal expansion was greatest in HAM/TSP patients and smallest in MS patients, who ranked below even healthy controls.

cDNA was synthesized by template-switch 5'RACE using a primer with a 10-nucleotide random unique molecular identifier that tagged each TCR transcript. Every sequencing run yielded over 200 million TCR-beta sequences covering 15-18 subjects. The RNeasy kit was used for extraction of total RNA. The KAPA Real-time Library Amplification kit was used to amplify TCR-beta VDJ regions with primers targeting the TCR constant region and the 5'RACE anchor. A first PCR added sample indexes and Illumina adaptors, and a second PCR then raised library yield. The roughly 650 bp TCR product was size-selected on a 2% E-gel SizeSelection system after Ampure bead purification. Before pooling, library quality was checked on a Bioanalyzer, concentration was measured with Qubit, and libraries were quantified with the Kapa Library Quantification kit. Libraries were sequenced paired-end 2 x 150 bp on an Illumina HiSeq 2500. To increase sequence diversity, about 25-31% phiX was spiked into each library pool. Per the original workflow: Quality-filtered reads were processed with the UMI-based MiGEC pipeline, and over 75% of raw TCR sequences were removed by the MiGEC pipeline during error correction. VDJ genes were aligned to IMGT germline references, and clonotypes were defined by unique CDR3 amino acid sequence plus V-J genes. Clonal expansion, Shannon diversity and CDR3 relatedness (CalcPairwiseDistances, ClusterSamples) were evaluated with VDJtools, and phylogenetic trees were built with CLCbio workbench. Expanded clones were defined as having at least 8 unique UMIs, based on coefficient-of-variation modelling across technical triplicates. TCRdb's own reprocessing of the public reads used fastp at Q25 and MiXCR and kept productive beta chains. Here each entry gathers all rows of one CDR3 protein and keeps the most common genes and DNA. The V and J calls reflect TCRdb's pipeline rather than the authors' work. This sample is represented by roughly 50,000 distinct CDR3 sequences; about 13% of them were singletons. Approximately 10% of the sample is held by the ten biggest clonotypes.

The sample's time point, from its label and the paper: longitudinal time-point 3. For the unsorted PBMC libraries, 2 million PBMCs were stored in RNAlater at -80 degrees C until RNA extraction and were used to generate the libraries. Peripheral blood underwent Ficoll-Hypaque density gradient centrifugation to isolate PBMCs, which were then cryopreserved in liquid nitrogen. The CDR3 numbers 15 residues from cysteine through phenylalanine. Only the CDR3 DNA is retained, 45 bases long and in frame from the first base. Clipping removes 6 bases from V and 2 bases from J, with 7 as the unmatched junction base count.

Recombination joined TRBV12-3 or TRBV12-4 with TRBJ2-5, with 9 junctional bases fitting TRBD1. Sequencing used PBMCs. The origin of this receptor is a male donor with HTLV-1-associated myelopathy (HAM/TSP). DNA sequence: TGTGCCAGCAGCCCCCAGGACAGGGGTCAAGAGACCCAGTACTTC. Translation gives CASSPQDRGQETQYF.